This is a list of T cell receptor beta chains from one sample in a study of spatial heterogeneity in lung cancer. TCRdb independently ran MiXCR on the 5' RACE reads; one entry per CDR3 protein. This table holds about 22,000 distinct CDR3 sequences, around 5.3% found once. The sequenced sample was PBMCs, obtained at surgery. The receptors were sampled from a male donor with early-stage non-small cell lung cancer. Both conserved end residues are part of each CDR3. The order of the fields is V gene, clone size, D gene, J gene, CDR3 DNA, CDR3 protein. The D gene is left open where the match is weak. Only some rows state a clone size, as once, few, many or a class for expanded clones.

TRBV3-1	many	NA	TRBJ1-5	TGTGCCAGCAGCCAGAGCCCAGGGGCGAGAAATCAGCCCCAGCATTTT	CASSQSPGARNQPQHF
TRBV15	many	TRBD1	TRBJ1-5	TGTGCCACCAGCACAACACCCAGACAGGGGTTGGGGTTTAGAGATCAGCCCCAGCATTTT	CATSTTPRQGLGFRDQPQHF
TRBV10-3	NA	TRBD1	TRBJ2-1	TGTGCCATCAGTGGACAGGGGGCTAATGAGCAGTTCTTC	CAISGQGANEQFF
TRBV12-3/TRBV12-4	few	NA	TRBJ2-7	TGTGCCAGTCGGGGCCAGGGTTGGGAGCAGTACTTC	CASRGQGWEQYF
TRBV11-2	many	NA	TRBJ1-2	TGTGCCAGCAGCTCGAACTATGGCTACACCTTC	CASSSNYGYTF
TRBV4-2	NA	NA	TRBJ2-2	TGTGCCAGCAGCCAAGATAAACCCCCCGGGGAGCTGTTTTTT	CASSQDKPPGELFF
TRBV7-2	many	NA	TRBJ1-2	TGTGCCAGCCATACACGGTTCGGGGGTTTCTATGGCTACACCTTC	CASHTRFGGFYGYTF
TRBV19	NA	TRBD2	TRBJ2-2	TGTGCCAGTAAATGGGAGGGCCGCACCGGGGAGCTGTTTTTT	CASKWEGRTGELFF
TRBV5-8	NA	NA	TRBJ1-1	TGTGCCAGCAAACGGAGAGTGGGCGCTGAAGCTTTCTTT	CASKRRVGAEAFF
TRBV24-1	many	TRBD1	TRBJ2-1	TGTGCCACCAGTGATTCGGGGACAGGGAGGTATGAGCAGTTCTTC	CATSDSGTGRYEQFF
TRBV28	many	NA	TRBJ2-7	TGTGCCAGCAGTTCCGGACAGCTAACCTACGAGCAGTACTTC	CASSSGQLTYEQYF
TRBV3-1	few	NA	TRBJ2-1	TGTGCCAGCAGCCATTCGGGGTGGGCAGCCAATGAGCAGTTCTTC	CASSHSGWAANEQFF
TRBV4-2	NA	NA	TRBJ2-7	TGTGCCAGCAGCCAAGGAGACACTCCCTACGAGCAGTACTTC	CASSQGDTPYEQYF
TRBV19	few	NA	TRBJ2-1	TGTGCCAGTAGGGTGGCAGGGGCCGGTGAGCAGTTCTTC	CASRVAGAGEQFF
TRBV7-6	many	NA	TRBJ2-1	TGTGCCAGCAGCCTCCTGATACAGGGCGAAGGGGAGCAGTTCTTC	CASSLLIQGEGEQFF
TRBV20-1	NA	TRBD2	TRBJ2-2	TGCAGTGCTAGGTCGGCGGGAGCTTTCACCGGGGAGCTGTTTTTT	CSARSAGAFTGELFF
TRBV7-9	NA	NA	TRBJ2-5	TGTGCCAGCAGCGTAACAGGACTGGGGGAGACCCAGTACTTC	CASSVTGLGETQYF
TRBV6-5	many	TRBD2	TRBJ2-5	TGTGCCAGCAGTTTTGGACTAGCGGGGGCCGAGACCCAGTACTTC	CASSFGLAGAETQYF
TRBV28	many	NA	TRBJ1-2	TGTGCCAGCAGGGGGGGGTTTAACTACACCTTC	CASRGGFNYTF
TRBV5-5	many	NA	TRBJ2-2	TGTGCCAGCAGCTTGTGGCTCCGACGGACCGGGGAGCTGTTTTTT	CASSLWLRRTGELFF
TRBV2	few	TRBD1	TRBJ2-3	TGTGCCAGCAGAGTGACAGGGGTTATAGATACGCAGTATTTT	CASRVTGVIDTQYF
TRBV10-3	medium-sized	NA	TRBJ1-4	TGTGCCATCAGTGAGTCTCTGGGGGGACGAGAAAAACTGTTTTTT	CAISESLGGREKLFF
TRBV6-2/TRBV6-3	many	NA	TRBJ2-4	TGTGCCAGCAGTAAAATGCAGACGAGGTCGGCCAAAAACATTCAGTACTTC	CASSKMQTRSAKNIQYF
TRBV10-3	many	TRBD2	TRBJ2-7	TGTGCCATCAGTGCCACTAGCGGGAACTACGAGCAGTACTTC	CAISATSGNYEQYF
TRBV5-8	many	TRBD1	TRBJ2-7	TGTGCCAGCAGCTTGGCATTACAGGGGGCCTACGAGCAGTACTTC	CASSLALQGAYEQYF
TRBV6-6	many	TRBD1	TRBJ2-5	TGTGCCAGCAGTCGTGGACAGGGCATGATAGAGACCCAGTACTTC	CASSRGQGMIETQYF
TRBV3-1	many	NA	TRBJ1-3	TGTGCCAGCAGCCAAGGAGCAGGGGCGGGAAACACCATATATTTT	CASSQGAGAGNTIYF
TRBV28	many	TRBD1	TRBJ2-1	TGTGCCAGCAGCACAACCGGGACAGGCCTATACAATGAGCAGTTCTTC	CASSTTGTGLYNEQFF
TRBV11-2	NA	TRBD1	TRBJ2-2	TGTGCCAGCAGCTACCGGGACAGGGACACCGGGGAGCTGTTTTTT	CASSYRDRDTGELFF
TRBV5-1	many	NA	TRBJ1-1	TGCGCCAGCAGCTCTCGAAGAGCCATGAACACTGAAGCTTTCTTT	CASSSRRAMNTEAFF
TRBV7-8	many	NA	TRBJ2-5	TGTGCCAGCAGCTTAGGTACGGCACAAGAGACCCAGTACTTC	CASSLGTAQETQYF
TRBV7-7	many	NA	TRBJ2-1	TGTGCCAGCAGCTTGGTGTGCGGGGTCTACAATGAGCAGTTCTTC	CASSLVCGVYNEQFF
TRBV3-1	many	NA	TRBJ2-7	TGTGCCAGCAGCCAACAGGGGATCTACGAGCAGTACTTC	CASSQQGIYEQYF
TRBV20-1	few	NA	TRBJ1-2	TGCAGTGCTAGCAGGGATGGCTACACCTTC	CSASRDGYTF
TRBV12-3/TRBV12-4	NA	TRBD2	TRBJ2-2	TGTGCCAGCAGTCTGGGGGGGGACACCGGGGAGCTGTTTTTT	CASSLGGDTGELFF
TRBV6-1	many	NA	TRBJ1-2	TGTGCCAGCAGTACTTTTGGCGCAGGACCCTATGGCTACACCTTC	CASSTFGAGPYGYTF
TRBV4-3	NA	TRBD1	TRBJ2-7	TGCGCCAGCAGCCAAGAAGGACAGGCGGACGAGCAGTACTTC	CASSQEGQADEQYF
TRBV4-3	many	TRBD1	TRBJ2-7	TGCGCCAGCAGCCGAGACAGGGCGCTCCCCTCCTACGAGCAGTACTTC	CASSRDRALPSYEQYF
TRBV6-1	many	NA	TRBJ1-1	TGTGCCAGCAGTGAAGTACGAGCGAACACTGAAGCTTTCTTT	CASSEVRANTEAFF
TRBV7-2	many	NA	TRBJ1-1	TGTGCCAGCAGCTTAGACCCAGGGGCAGAGAAAGCTTTCTTT	CASSLDPGAEKAFF
TRBV3-1	few	TRBD2	TRBJ2-5	TGTGCCAGCAGCCAAACCGCAGCGGGAGGGCGGGAGACCCAGTACTTC	CASSQTAAGGRETQYF
TRBV12-3/TRBV12-4	many	NA	TRBJ1-4	TGTGCCAGCAGCCCTTCACAGTCAACTAATGAAAAACTGTTTTTT	CASSPSQSTNEKLFF
TRBV5-1	many	TRBD2	TRBJ2-3	TGCGCCAGCAGCACGACTAGCACTGGAACAGATACGCAGTATTTT	CASSTTSTGTDTQYF
TRBV6-2/TRBV6-3	many	NA	TRBJ2-4	TGTGCCAGCGAGTCAGTAGCCAAAAACATTCAGTACTTC	CASESVAKNIQYF
TRBV18	many	TRBD2	TRBJ2-1	TGTGCCAGCTCGGACGGGACTAGCGGCGCCTACAATGAGCAGTTCTTC	CASSDGTSGAYNEQFF
TRBV7-6	many	NA	TRBJ1-1	TGTGCCAGCAGCTCCTACCGGGGACAGAACACTGAAGCTTTCTTT	CASSSYRGQNTEAFF
TRBV10-3	many	NA	TRBJ2-7	TGTGCCATCAGTGCCTCCCTATCCCGGAACTACGAGCAGTACTTC	CAISASLSRNYEQYF
TRBV20-1	many	NA	TRBJ2-7	TGCAGTGCTTTAGAGCCCCTCCGAAGGGAGCAGTACTTC	CSALEPLRREQYF
TRBV5-4	NA	TRBD2	TRBJ2-5	TGTGCCAGCAGCTCCGGACTAGCGGGTGAGACCCAGTACTTC	CASSSGLAGETQYF
TRBV28	few	TRBD2	TRBJ2-3	TGTGCCAGCAGGTCTAGCGGGAGGGGGGATACGCAGTATTTT	CASRSSGRGDTQYF
TRBV6-5	medium-sized	TRBD2	TRBJ2-5	TGTGCCAGCAGTTACGACGGGGGGAAGACCCAGTACTTC	CASSYDGGKTQYF
TRBV7-2	many	NA	TRBJ2-1	TGTGCCAGCAGCTTAGGATGGGGGGATGAGCAGTTCTTC	CASSLGWGDEQFF
TRBV6-2/TRBV6-3	many	TRBD2	TRBJ2-5	TGTGCCAGCAGTTATCGGGCTAGCGGGAGGATACAAGAGACCCAGTACTTC	CASSYRASGRIQETQYF
TRBV20-1	many	TRBD1	TRBJ1-4	TGCAGTGCTAGTAAACAGGGGGCGACACTCCCTAATGAAAAACTGTTTTTT	CSASKQGATLPNEKLFF
TRBV19	many	TRBD2	TRBJ2-1	TGTGCCAGTAGTCGAAGAGGCGGGGGTTCCTACAATGAGCAGTTCTTC	CASSRRGGGSYNEQFF
TRBV27	many	NA	TRBJ2-5	TGTGCCAGCAGTTTATCGAATGGGGAAGAGACCCAGTACTTC	CASSLSNGEETQYF
TRBV7-9	few	NA	TRBJ2-7	TGTGCCAGCACGACCCTCGCGTGGGATGGCTACGAGCAGTACTTC	CASTTLAWDGYEQYF